Listed below are T cell receptor beta chains from one sample, sequenced in a study of shared T cell receptors in the human thymus. TCRdb's table, derived via immunoSEQ multiplex PCR, lists solely in-frame clones and lacks some. The table includes almost 550,000 clones, about 84% detected once. Another study also made use of these data, one on human thymus T cells.

The sequenced sample consisted of thymocytes. The source is a boy less than two years old with a congenital heart defect. The CDR3 runs from the conserved cysteine through the conserved F or W. D genes are given only for firm matches. Where a row states a size, it is once, few, many or the class of an expanded clone; other rows omit it.

J: TRBJ2-1; D: TRBD1; V: TRBV27; size: .; DNA: TGTGCCAGCAGTCCCGCTACAGGGGATTTAGACAATGAGCAGTTCTTC; CDR3: CASSPATGDLDNEQFF
J: TRBJ2-1; D: TRBD1; V: TRBV19; size: .; DNA: TGTGCCAGTAGTAAACAGGGGTCTAGCTCCTACAATGAGCAGTTCTTC; CDR3: CASSKQGSSSYNEQFF
J: TRBJ1-2; D: .; V: TRBV5-6; size: .; DNA: TGTGCCAGCAGCTTGGGCCAGGTCTATGGCTACACCTTC; CDR3: CASSLGQVYGYTF
J: TRBJ1-1; D: .; V: TRBV21-1; size: few; DNA: TGTGCCAGCAGCAAAGAGAGGGCTTACCTCCCGATTGAAGCTTTCTTT; CDR3: CASSKERAYLPIEAFF
J: TRBJ1-5; D: .; V: TRBV11-3; size: .; DNA: TGTGCCAGCAGCGCTAAGGGGTGCGGACAGCCCCAGCATTTT; CDR3: CASSAKGCGQPQHF
J: TRBJ1-1; D: .; V: TRBV19; size: .; DNA: TGTGCCAGTAGTAAGGGGCAGGGCCCGAGGAACACTGAAGCTTTCTTT; CDR3: CASSKGQGPRNTEAFF
J: TRBJ2-5; D: TRBD1; V: TRBV27; size: .; DNA: TGTGCCAGCAGTTTGGACAGGGGGCAAGAGACCCAGTACTTC; CDR3: CASSLDRGQETQYF
J: TRBJ2-2; D: TRBD2; V: TRBV5-4; size: .; DNA: TGTGCCAGCAGCACTAGCGGGAGGGGCACCGGGGAGCTGTTTTTT; CDR3: CASSTSGRGTGELFF
J: TRBJ1-3; D: .; V: TRBV21-1; size: few; DNA: TGTGCCAGCAGCAGCACACAGGAAAGCTCTGGAAACACCATATATTTT; CDR3: CASSSTQESSGNTIYF
J: TRBJ2-2; D: TRBD2; V: TRBV4-1; size: .; DNA: TGCGCCAGCAGCCCCCAGACTAGCGGGGACCGGAGGGAGCTGTTTTTT; CDR3: CASSPQTSGDRRELFF
J: TRBJ2-7; D: TRBD1; V: TRBV19; size: .; DNA: TGTGCCAGTATCTCGGACAGGACCCCCTACGAGCAGTACTTC; CDR3: CASISDRTPYEQYF
J: TRBJ2-7; D: TRBD1; V: TRBV4-1; size: .; DNA: TGCGCCAGCAGCCAAGACCCCCGGGACAGTGGTACCTACGAGCAGTACTTC; CDR3: CASSQDPRDSGTYEQYF
J: TRBJ2-3; D: .; V: TRBV5-4; size: .; DNA: TGTGCCAGCAGCTTGGAGGCCGACTCCTCCGAGCAGTGTTTT; CDR3: CASSLEADSSEQCF
J: TRBJ1-2; D: .; V: TRBV6-4; size: .; DNA: TGTGCCAGCAGTGAAGGACGGACAAACTATGGCTACACCTTC; CDR3: CASSEGRTNYGYTF
J: TRBJ2-5; D: .; V: TRBV20-1; size: .; DNA: TGCAGTGCCCTGGACTATAAGACCCAGTACTTC; CDR3: CSALDYKTQYF
J: TRBJ2-3; D: .; V: TRBV19; size: few; DNA: TGTGCCAGTAGTATAACCCCGCTGGAACACTACACAGATACGCAGTATTTT; CDR3: CASSITPLEHYTDTQYF
J: TRBJ2-7; D: TRBD2; V: TRBV5-4; size: .; DNA: TGTGCCAGCAGCCCAGGACTAGCGGTTTCCTACGAGCAGTACTTC; CDR3: CASSPGLAVSYEQYF
J: TRBJ1-2; D: .; V: TRBV6-5; size: .; DNA: TGTGCCAGCAGTTATCCAGGCTACTATGGCTACACCTTC; CDR3: CASSYPGYYGYTF
J: TRBJ2-3; D: .; V: TRBV6-5; size: .; DNA: TGTGCCAGCAGTTACCGCCCTGGGGGGAATACGCAGTATTTT; CDR3: CASSYRPGGNTQYF
J: TRBJ2-5; D: TRBD2; V: TRBV7-2; size: .; DNA: TGTGCCAGCAGCTTAGGGACTAGCGGGAGACACCAAGAGACCCAGTACTTC; CDR3: CASSLGTSGRHQETQYF
J: TRBJ2-1; D: .; V: TRBV5-4; size: .; DNA: TGTGCCAGCAGCCCCCACAACAGGGGAGTACTAGCTGGGGAGCAGTTCTTC; CDR3: CASSPHNRGVLAGEQFF
J: TRBJ1-1; D: .; V: TRBV7-9; size: .; DNA: TGTGCCAGCAGCCCCCGGAGGTCGGCTGAAGCTTTCTTT; CDR3: CASSPRRSAEAFF
J: TRBJ1-2; D: TRBD1; V: TRBV11-2; size: .; DNA: TGTGCCAGCAGCTTAGCCGGGACAGGGATAAACTATGGCTACACCTTC; CDR3: CASSLAGTGINYGYTF
J: TRBJ2-1; D: TRBD2; V: TRBV18; size: few; DNA: TGTGCCAGCTCCCGAGGGGGACTAGCGGGAAACGTCATAAACAATGAGCAGTTCTTC; CDR3: CASSRGGLAGNVINNEQFF
J: TRBJ2-7; D: TRBD2; V: TRBV19; size: .; DNA: TGTGCCAGTAGTATTCGCGGGAGGGCCCACGAGCAGTACTTC; CDR3: CASSIRGRAHEQYF
J: TRBJ1-1; D: .; V: TRBV4-2; size: .; DNA: TGTGCCAGCAGCCAAGAGGGTAAACGCAGGTCGGGGACTGAAGCTTTCTTT; CDR3: CASSQEGKRRSGTEAFF
J: TRBJ2-7; D: .; V: TRBV30; size: .; DNA: TGTGCCTGGAGTGGGGGGACTCCGACCTACGAGCAGTACTTC; CDR3: CAWSGGTPTYEQYF
J: TRBJ1-1; D: .; V: TRBV28; size: .; DNA: TGTGCCAGCAGTTTTTGGCAGGACACTGAAGCTTTCTTT; CDR3: CASSFWQDTEAFF
J: TRBJ1-5; D: .; V: TRBV18; size: .; DNA: TGTGCCAGCTCACCTTCACCTCGACACTGTTGGCAGCCCCAGCATTTT; CDR3: CASSPSPRHCWQPQHF
J: TRBJ2-4; D: TRBD1; V: TRBV10-3; size: few; DNA: TGTGCCATCAGCCAGACAGGGCCCTTAGCCAAAAACATTCAGTACTTC; CDR3: CAISQTGPLAKNIQYF
J: TRBJ1-2; D: .; V: TRBV13; size: .; DNA: TGTGCCAGCAGCTTAGGTGGCGGAGCTAACTATGGCTACACCTTC; CDR3: CASSLGGGANYGYTF
J: TRBJ2-7; D: TRBD2; V: TRBV5-4; size: .; DNA: TGTGCCAGCAGCTTAGGGCTAGCGGGAGGGTATTACGAGCAGTACTTC; CDR3: CASSLGLAGGYYEQYF
J: TRBJ2-7; D: .; V: TRBV28; size: .; DNA: TGTGCCAGCAGTCCACCGCCCAGCGGGCCCTACGAGCAGTACTTC; CDR3: CASSPPPSGPYEQYF
J: TRBJ2-7; D: TRBD1; V: TRBV5-4; size: .; DNA: TGTGCCAGCAGCTTGGGGCGGACAGGGCCCCGGGACGAGCAGTACTTC; CDR3: CASSLGRTGPRDEQYF
J: TRBJ1-1; D: .; V: TRBV5-8; size: .; DNA: TGTGCCAGCAGCTACCTTCAGGGGCGGCACACTGAAGCTTTCTTT; CDR3: CASSYLQGRHTEAFF
J: TRBJ2-4; D: .; V: TRBV5-1; size: few; DNA: TGCGCCAGCACCAGCGGGGCCAGGGGCATTCAGTACTTC; CDR3: CASTSGARGIQYF
J: TRBJ2-7; D: .; V: TRBV15; size: .; DNA: TGTGCCACCAGCCGAGTAGGGGCAGGATCCCACTACGAGCAGTACTTC; CDR3: CATSRVGAGSHYEQYF
J: TRBJ2-7; D: TRBD2; V: TRBV6-1; size: .; DNA: TGTGCCAGCAGTGCTCTAGCGGGGCCCTACGAGCAGTACTTC; CDR3: CASSALAGPYEQYF
J: TRBJ1-5; D: .; V: TRBV7-2; size: .; DNA: TGTGCCAGCAGCTTAGTTTGGAGGGACCGCAATCAGCCCCAGCATTTT; CDR3: CASSLVWRDRNQPQHF
J: TRBJ2-1; D: TRBD2; V: TRBV4-3; size: .; DNA: TGCGCCAGCAGCCAAGATCTGTCTAGCGGGCAATCCTACAATGAGCAGTTCTTC; CDR3: CASSQDLSSGQSYNEQFF
J: TRBJ2-3; D: .; V: TRBV7-6; size: .; DNA: TGTGCCAGCAGCCAAAGGGCCGGGGTCCGCACAGATACGCAGTATTTT; CDR3: CASSQRAGVRTDTQYF
J: TRBJ2-3; D: .; V: TRBV7-2; size: .; DNA: TGTGCCAGCAGCTTAAACTGGGATACGCAGTATTTT; CDR3: CASSLNWDTQYF
J: TRBJ2-7; D: .; V: TRBV28; size: .; DNA: TGTGCCAGCAGTTTACCCCGACAGGCAGGCAACGAGCAGTACTTC; CDR3: CASSLPRQAGNEQYF
J: TRBJ1-1; D: .; V: TRBV27; size: few; DNA: TGTGCCAGCAGTCCAACCGACAGGAACACTGAAGCTTTCTTT; CDR3: CASSPTDRNTEAFF
J: TRBJ1-2; D: TRBD1; V: TRBV27; size: .; DNA: TGTGCCAGCAGTTTATCGGACAGGGGGCTCTATGGCTACACCTTC; CDR3: CASSLSDRGLYGYTF
J: TRBJ2-1; D: TRBD2; V: TRBV2; size: .; DNA: TGTGCCAGCACCGAGGAGGGGAGAGCGGGGGTCAATGAGCAGTTCTTC; CDR3: CASTEEGRAGVNEQFF
J: TRBJ2-1; D: TRBD2; V: TRBV5-1; size: .; DNA: TGCGCCAGCAGCGCAGGGACTAGCCCTATTAGCTCCTACAATGAGCAGTTCTTC; CDR3: CASSAGTSPISSYNEQFF
J: TRBJ2-2; D: .; V: TRBV29-1; size: few; DNA: TGCAGCGTTGGTCTACTGAGGACCGGGGAGCTGTTTTTT; CDR3: CSVGLLRTGELFF
J: TRBJ2-7; D: TRBD2; V: TRBV10-3; size: .; DNA: TGTGCCATCAGTGCTGCGAGAGCGGGAGAGGGGTACGAGCAGTACTTC; CDR3: CAISAARAGEGYEQYF
J: TRBJ1-2; D: .; V: TRBV27; size: .; DNA: TGTGCCAGCAGTTTATTGACAGGAGTTAACTATGGCTACACCTTC; CDR3: CASSLLTGVNYGYTF
J: TRBJ2-7; D: .; V: TRBV7-9; size: .; DNA: TGTGCCAGCAGCTCCAGGGATTCCTACGAGCAGTACTTC; CDR3: CASSSRDSYEQYF
J: TRBJ2-3; D: TRBD2; V: TRBV4-1; size: few; DNA: TGCGCCAGCAGCCTTGGGACTAGCGGAGTGAACAGCACAGATACGCAGTATTTT; CDR3: CASSLGTSGVNSTDTQYF
J: TRBJ2-7; D: .; V: TRBV4-1; size: few; DNA: TGCGCCAGCAGCCAAGAGCACCCGGACGCAGAGGGCTCCTACGAGCAGTACTTC; CDR3: CASSQEHPDAEGSYEQYF
J: TRBJ1-5; D: .; V: TRBV6-1; size: .; DNA: TGTGCCAGCGTTGTGGGGCACAATCAGCCCCAGCATTTT; CDR3: CASVVGHNQPQHF
J: TRBJ2-3; D: .; V: TRBV12-5; size: .; DNA: TGTGCTAGTGCTCCCCCAGGGCAGGGGTTGAGCACAGATACGCAGTATTTT; CDR3: CASAPPGQGLSTDTQYF
J: TRBJ2-1; D: .; V: TRBV5-4; size: .; DNA: TGTGCCAGCAGAGGCCGGGACAAGAATGAGCAGTTCTTC; CDR3: CASRGRDKNEQFF